The TCR beta chain under discussion was sequenced for a study of T cells expressing NK-cell markers (dated by TCRdb to the early 2020s). About the study as a whole: TCR beta-chain repertoires were profiled in sorted CD3+CD56+NKG2C+, CD3+CD56+NKG2C- and CD3+CD56-NKG2C+ T-cell subsets from fewer than 10 donors. Of the eight sequenced donors, seven were found to be HCMV-seropositive and one was found to be HCMV-seronegative. The eight sequenced donors were randomly selected healthy volunteers, three men and five women. Libraries were sequenced as 2 x 150 bp reads on Illumina HiSeq 2000/2500, MiSeq or NextSeq.

What the study reported, not specific to this receptor: Whether the expanded NKG2C-expressing T cell clones were specific for HCMV antigens remained unclear. Those dominant clonotypes were again the most abundant among CD3+CD56-NKG2C+ cells in four donors, at roughly 25-65%. In about six donors, the dominant CD3+CD56+NKG2C+ clonotypes were found to rank among the top 10 CD8+ clonotypes and to make up roughly 1.0-7.5% of CD8+ T cells.

With regard to this clonotype: Its antigen specificity is not known.

HCMV-specific IgG was detected in serum with a commercial ELISA kit to determine HCMV serostatus. Ficoll density gradient centrifugation was used to isolate peripheral blood mononuclear cells from blood. CDR1 and CDR2, per the germline V gene (reference sequence), are LNHDA and SQIVND. Taken from cysteine to phenylalanine, the CDR3 has 13 residues. No DNA is given. TCRdb records Illumina HiSeq 2000 as the sequencer. TCR beta cDNA libraries were made by 5'RACE template switching that added a universal primer site and unique molecular identifiers. Synthesis of cDNA was primed from the TCR beta constant segment and was followed by two consecutive PCR amplification steps. Per the authors' processing: MIGEC was used to demultiplex reads and group the reads by UMI, and MiTCR was used to assemble and quantify clonotypes. To exclude erroneous sequences, any TCR cDNA sequence not supported by at least two reads was discarded. The tcR package was used for downstream repertoire analysis, and clonotypes were matched between fractions using CDR3 nucleotide sequence together with V segment. VDJmatch was used to annotate antigen specificity against VDJdb, with one amino acid substitution allowed in CDR3. TCRdb reprocessed the reads and lists each CDR3 protein sequence as a single entry, with no DNA. The V and J calls and clone size are TCRdb's, not the authors'. The table for this sample records 350,000 to 500,000 distinct CDR3 sequences. 7.3% of the sample is held by the ten biggest clonotypes.

The sequencing sample was made of blood T cells: a sorted CD56 or NKG2C T cell subset, CD4+ or CD8+ T cells, or bulk PBMC T cells (not recorded which). This TCR was recovered from a woman aged 18 to 69 in good health. The chain couples TRBV19 to TRBJ1-2. This receptor has the CDR3 CASSIRRVEGYTF.